The TCR beta chain described here comes from a study of Ad26.COV2.S vaccination and SARS-CoV-2 variants. Looking at the study overall: The donor was enrolled in the Ad26.COV2.S arm of the COV1001 trial. Study outcomes and limitations: Comparable non-spike TCR breadth was observed in vaccine and placebo recipients. Substantial breadth was reportedly displayed by spike-specific CD8+ and CD4+ T cell responses after vaccination.

Treatment meaning: around 19 received Ad26.COV2.S at low or high dose, single or two shots; roughly five received placebo; per-sample allocation not given. All samples were drawn on day 63, counting from the first vaccine or placebo injection. Vaccination employed an Ad26 vector expressing the Wuhan-strain SARS-CoV-2 spike. Germline V gives CDR1 SGHRS, CDR2 YFSETQ. V was clipped by 8 bases and J by 7 bases, with 16 bases between them. The CDR3 is made up of 13 amino acids. The assay was immunoSEQ multiplex PCR, and TCRdb's table has in-frame clones only and misses some. This sample has about 680,000 clones, with 89% found just once. This clone was detected only once. No antigen is known for it.

The source is a person aged 18-65 years who received the Ad26.COV2.S COVID-19 vaccine or a placebo. This rearrangement joins TRBV5-1 to TRBJ1-5; tentative D call: TRBD1 (5 bases). This sample comprised peripheral blood, obtained in a trial of Ad26.COV2.S vaccine versus placebo. This CDR3 is CASSIGAGQPQHF. Written as DNA, the CDR3 is TGCGCCAGTTCAATTGGGGCCGGCCAGCCCCAGCATTTT.